This T cell receptor beta chain derives from a study of immune evolution from preneoplasia to lung adenocarcinoma. Study-wide background: HLA loss of heterozygosity: over 5.5% AIS, more than 14% MIA, over 30% ADC, none AAH.

Notes on the study in general: KRAS-mutant nodules had the highest T cell clonality.

The CDR3 consists of 16 residues. Trimming left V 0 bases short and J 2 bases short, with 14 bases between. Germline-derived CDR1 and CDR2 are SEHNR and FQNEAQ (reference sequence). H&E slides confirmed each diagnosis, reviewed by two pathologists independently. After pathologic assessment, macro-dissection selected premalignant or tumor cells for extraction. On this clone itself: The antigen is not known.

Some clones are missing from TCRdb's copy, which holds only in-frame ones; the method was immunoSEQ multiplex PCR. This repertoire shows about 26,000 clones, approximately 69% found once; its top ten account for 5% to 7%. The chain joins TRBV7-9 to TRBJ2-7, with D unresolved. Material: FFPE invasive lung adenocarcinoma tissue. The source of this sequence is a person aged 55 to 70 with invasive lung adenocarcinoma. Some clones in this sample may be carry-over from other donors' samples. The CDR3 DNA reads as TGTGCCAGCAGCTTAGCCAGAGGTTGGAGCACCTACGAGCAGTACTTC. It is translated as CASSLARGWSTYEQYF.